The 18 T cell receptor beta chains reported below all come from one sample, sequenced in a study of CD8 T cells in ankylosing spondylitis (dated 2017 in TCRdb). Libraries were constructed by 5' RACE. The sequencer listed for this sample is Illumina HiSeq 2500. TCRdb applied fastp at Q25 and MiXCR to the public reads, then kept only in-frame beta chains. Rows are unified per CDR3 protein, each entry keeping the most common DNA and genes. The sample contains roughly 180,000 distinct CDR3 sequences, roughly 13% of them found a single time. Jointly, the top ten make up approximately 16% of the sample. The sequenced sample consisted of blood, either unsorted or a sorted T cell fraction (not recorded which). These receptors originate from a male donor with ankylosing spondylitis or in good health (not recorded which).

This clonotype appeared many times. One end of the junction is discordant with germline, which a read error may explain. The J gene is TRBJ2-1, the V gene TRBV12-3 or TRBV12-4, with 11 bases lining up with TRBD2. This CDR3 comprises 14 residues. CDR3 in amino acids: CASSIAGGPKEQFF. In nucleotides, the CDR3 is TGTGCCAGCAGTATAGCGGGAGGGCCAAAGGAGCAGTTCTTC.

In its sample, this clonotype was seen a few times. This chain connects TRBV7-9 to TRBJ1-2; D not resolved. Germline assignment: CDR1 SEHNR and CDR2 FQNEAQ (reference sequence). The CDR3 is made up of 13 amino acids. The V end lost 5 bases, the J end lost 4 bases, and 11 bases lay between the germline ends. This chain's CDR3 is CASSPDGPYGYTF. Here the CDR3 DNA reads TGTGCCAGCAGCCCAGACGGACCCTATGGCTACACCTTC.

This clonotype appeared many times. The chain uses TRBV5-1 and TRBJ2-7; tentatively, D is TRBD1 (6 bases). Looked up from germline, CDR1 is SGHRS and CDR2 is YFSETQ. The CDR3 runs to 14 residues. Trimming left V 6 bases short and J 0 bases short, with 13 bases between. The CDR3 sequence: CASIPDSNSYEQYF. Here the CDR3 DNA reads TGCGCCAGCATTCCGGACAGCAACTCCTACGAGCAGTACTTC. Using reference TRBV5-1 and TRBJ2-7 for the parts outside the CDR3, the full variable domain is KAGVTQTPRYLIKTRGQQVTLSCSPISGHRSVSWYQQTPGQGLQFLFEYFSETQRNKGNFPGRFSGRQFSNSRSEMNVSTLELGDSALYLCASIPDSNSYEQYFGPGTRLTVT.

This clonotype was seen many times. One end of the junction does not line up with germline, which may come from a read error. In nucleotides, the CDR3 is TGCGCCAGCAGCCAAGAAGGCGGGGAGACCCAGTACTTC. Residues: CASSQEGGETQYF. The rearrangement joins TRBV14 to TRBJ2-5, with D possibly TRBD2 on 5 matching bases. The CDR3 covers 13 residues. Germline-derived CDR1 and CDR2 are SGHDN and FVKESK. Supplemented by reference TRBV14 and TRBJ2-5, the full variable domain reads EAGVTQFPSHSVIEKGQTVTLRCDPISGHDNLYWYRRVMGKEIKFLLHFVKESKQDESGMPNNRFLAERTGGTYSTLKVQPAELEDSGVYFCASSQEGGETQYFGPGTRLLVL.

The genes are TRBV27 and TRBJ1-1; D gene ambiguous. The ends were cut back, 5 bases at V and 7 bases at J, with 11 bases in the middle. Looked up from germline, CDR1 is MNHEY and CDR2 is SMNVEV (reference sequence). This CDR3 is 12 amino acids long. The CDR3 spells CASSTGSREAFF. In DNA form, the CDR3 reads TGTGCCAGCAGTACCGGGAGCCGTGAAGCTTTCTTT.

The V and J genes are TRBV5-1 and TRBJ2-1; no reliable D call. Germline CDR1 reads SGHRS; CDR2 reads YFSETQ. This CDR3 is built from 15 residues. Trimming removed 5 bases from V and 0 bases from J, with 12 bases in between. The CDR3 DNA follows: TGCGCCAGCAGTCGGCGCGAGAGCTCCTACAATGAGCAGTTCTTC. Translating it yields CASSRRESSYNEQFF.

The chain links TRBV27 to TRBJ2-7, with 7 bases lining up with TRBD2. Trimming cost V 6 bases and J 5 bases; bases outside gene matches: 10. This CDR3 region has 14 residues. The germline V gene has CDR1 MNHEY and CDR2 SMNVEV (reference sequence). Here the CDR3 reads CASRSGLGLHEQYF. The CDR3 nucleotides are TGTGCCAGCAGAAGCGGACTAGGACTGCACGAGCAGTACTTC.

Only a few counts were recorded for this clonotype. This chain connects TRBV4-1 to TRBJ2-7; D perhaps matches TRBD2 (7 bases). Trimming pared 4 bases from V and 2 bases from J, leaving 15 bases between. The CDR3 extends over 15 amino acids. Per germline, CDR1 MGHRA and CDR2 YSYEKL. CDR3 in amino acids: CASSPGGRWPYEQYF. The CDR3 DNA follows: TGCGCCAGCAGCCCCGGGGGGCGTTGGCCCTACGAGCAGTACTTC.

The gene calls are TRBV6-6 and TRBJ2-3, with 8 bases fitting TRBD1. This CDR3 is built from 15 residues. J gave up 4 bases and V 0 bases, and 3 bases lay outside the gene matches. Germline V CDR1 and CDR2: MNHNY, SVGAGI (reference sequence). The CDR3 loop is CASSYSRGRPDTQYF. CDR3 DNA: TGTGCCAGCAGTTACTCCAGGGGGCGCCCAGATACGCAGTATTTT.

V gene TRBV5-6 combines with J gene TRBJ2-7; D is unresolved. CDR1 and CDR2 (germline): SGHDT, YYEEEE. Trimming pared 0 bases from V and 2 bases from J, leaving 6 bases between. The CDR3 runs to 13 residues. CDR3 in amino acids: CASSLAIAYEQYF. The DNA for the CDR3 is TGTGCCAGCAGCTTGGCAATCGCCTACGAGCAGTACTTC.

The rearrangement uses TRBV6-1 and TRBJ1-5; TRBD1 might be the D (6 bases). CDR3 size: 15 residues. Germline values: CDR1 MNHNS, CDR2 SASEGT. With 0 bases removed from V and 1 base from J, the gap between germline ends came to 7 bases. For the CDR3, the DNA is TGTGCCAGCAGTGAAGCGCAGGGGAGCAATCAGCCCCAGCATTTT. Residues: CASSEAQGSNQPQHF.

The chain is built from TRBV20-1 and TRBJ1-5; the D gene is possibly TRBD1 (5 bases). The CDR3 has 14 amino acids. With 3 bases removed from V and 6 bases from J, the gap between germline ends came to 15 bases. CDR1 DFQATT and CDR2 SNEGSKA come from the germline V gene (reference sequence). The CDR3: CSASEGRGGQPQHF. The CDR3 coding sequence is TGCAGTGCTAGTGAGGGACGGGGCGGTCAGCCCCAGCATTTT.

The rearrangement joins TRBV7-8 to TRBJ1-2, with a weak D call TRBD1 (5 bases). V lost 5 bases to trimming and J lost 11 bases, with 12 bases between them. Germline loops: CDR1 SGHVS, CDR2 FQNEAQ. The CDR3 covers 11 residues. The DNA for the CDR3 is TGTGCCAGCAGCCCCGGGGCAGGATACACCTTC. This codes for CASSPGAGYTF.

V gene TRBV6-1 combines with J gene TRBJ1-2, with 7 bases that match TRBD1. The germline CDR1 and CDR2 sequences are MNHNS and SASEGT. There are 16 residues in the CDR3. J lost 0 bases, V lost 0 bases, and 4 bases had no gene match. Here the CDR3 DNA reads TGTGCCAGCAGTGAAGCCCGGGACAGAGCTAACTATGGCTACACCTTC. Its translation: CASSEARDRANYGYTF.

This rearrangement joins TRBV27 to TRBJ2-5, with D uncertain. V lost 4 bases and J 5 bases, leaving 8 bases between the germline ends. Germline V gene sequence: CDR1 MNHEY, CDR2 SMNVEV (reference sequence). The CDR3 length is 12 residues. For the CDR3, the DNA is TGTGCCAGCAGTTCAGGAGATGAGACCCAGTACTTC. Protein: CASSSGDETQYF.

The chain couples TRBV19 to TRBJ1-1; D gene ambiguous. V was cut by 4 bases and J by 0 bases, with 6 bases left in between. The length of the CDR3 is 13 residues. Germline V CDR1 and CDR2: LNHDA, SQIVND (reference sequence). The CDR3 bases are TGTGCCAGTAGTACGTCCATGAACACTGAAGCTTTCTTT. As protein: CASSTSMNTEAFF.

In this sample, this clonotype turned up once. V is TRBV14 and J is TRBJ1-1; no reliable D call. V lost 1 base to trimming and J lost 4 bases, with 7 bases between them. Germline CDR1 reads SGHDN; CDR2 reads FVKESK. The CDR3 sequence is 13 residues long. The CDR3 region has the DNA TGTGCCAGCAGCCAAGGTCTCAGCACTGAAGCTTTCTTT. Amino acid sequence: CASSQGLSTEAFF.

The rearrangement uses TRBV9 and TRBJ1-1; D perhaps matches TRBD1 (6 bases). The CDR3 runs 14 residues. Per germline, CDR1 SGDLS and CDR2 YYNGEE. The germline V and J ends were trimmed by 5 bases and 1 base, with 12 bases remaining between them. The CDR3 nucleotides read TGTGCCAGCAGTTCAGAGGGGGGGAACACTGAAGCTTTCTTT. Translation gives CASSSEGGNTEAFF.